In this sample, the clone carrying this TCR beta chain turned up many times. Its antigen remains unidentified. This specimen comes from a study of human T cells and chemical hapten exposure. The V and J ends lost 2 bases and 6 bases respectively, with 5 bases between them. Germline CDR1 and CDR2: MNHNS and SASEGT. CDR3 size: 12 residues. Before extraction, the whole blood was not fractionated, and total RNA was taken from it. MiXCR, applied by TCRdb to the 5' RACE reads, yields one record per CDR3 protein. The table lists 75,000 or so distinct CDR3 sequences, around 15% of them singletons. Study outcomes and limitations: No change in TCRs above 1 in 1000 frequency was produced by DPC sensitization.

The TCR sequence derives from a female donor in good health. The J gene is TRBJ1-5, the V gene TRBV6-1; D is unresolved. The DNA for the CDR3 is TGTGCCAGCAGTGAATTGCGTCAGCCCCAGCATTTT. Translating it yields CASSELRQPQHF.